These T cell receptor beta chains were read from a single sample in a study of CD8 T cells in Susac syndrome. MiXCR was run by TCRdb on the immunoSEQ multiplex PCR reads, yielding one entry per CDR3 protein. The sample gives about 120,000 distinct CDR3 sequences, around 94% of which show up once; 0.2% to 0.25% is in the top ten. The specimen was CD8+ T cells from PBMCs. The source of these receptors is a human donor with Susac syndrome. CDR3s include the opening cysteine and the closing phenylalanine or tryptophan. The order of the fields is CDR3 protein, CDR3 DNA, clone size, J gene, V gene, D gene. The D gene is left open where the match is weak. Expanded clones are given a class, and other clones once, few, many or no size at all.

CDR3 protein: CASSFEGSGTGEQYF
CDR3 DNA: TGTGCCAGCAGCTTCGAGGGTAGCGGGACGGGCGAGCAGTACTTC
clone size: NA
J gene: TRBJ2-7
V gene: TRBV13
D gene: TRBD2

CDR3 protein: CASSQDGAGAETGELFF
CDR3 DNA: TGCGCCAGCAGCCAAGATGGGGCAGGGGCAGAAACCGGGGAGCTGTTTTTT
clone size: NA
J gene: TRBJ2-2
V gene: TRBV4-3
D gene: NA

CDR3 protein: CASSEGARTGELFF
CDR3 DNA: TGTGCCAGCAGTGAGGGGGCGCGGACCGGGGAGCTGTTTTTT
clone size: NA
J gene: TRBJ2-2
V gene: TRBV12-3/TRBV12-4
D gene: TRBD1

CDR3 protein: CASTTLAGLYNEQFF
CDR3 DNA: TGTGCCAGCACGACCCTAGCGGGCCTATACAATGAGCAGTTCTTC
clone size: NA
J gene: TRBJ2-1
V gene: TRBV6-5
D gene: TRBD2

CDR3 protein: CASRPGGDTGELFF
CDR3 DNA: TGTGCCAGCAGACCCGGAGGGGACACCGGGGAGCTGTTTTTT
clone size: NA
J gene: TRBJ2-2
V gene: TRBV28
D gene: NA

CDR3 protein: CASTGTESSYEQYF
CDR3 DNA: TGTGCCAGCACCGGGACCGAGAGCTCCTACGAGCAGTACTTC
clone size: NA
J gene: TRBJ2-7
V gene: TRBV19
D gene: NA

CDR3 protein: CASSQGAGNTEAFF
CDR3 DNA: TGCGCCAGCAGCCAAGGGGCCGGGAACACTGAAGCTTTCTTT
clone size: NA
J gene: TRBJ1-1
V gene: TRBV4-1
D gene: NA

CDR3 protein: CASSYTGVATEAFF
CDR3 DNA: TGTGCCAGCAGTTACACCGGGGTTGCCACTGAAGCTTTCTTT
clone size: NA
J gene: TRBJ1-1
V gene: TRBV6-5
D gene: NA

CDR3 protein: CASSVNKRAGYGYTF
CDR3 DNA: TGTGCCAGCAGCGTCAATAAGCGGGCAGGTTACGGCTACACCTTC
clone size: once
J gene: TRBJ1-2
V gene: TRBV9
D gene: NA

CDR3 protein: CSARGLAGVSEQFF
CDR3 DNA: TGCAGTGCTAGGGGACTAGCGGGAGTGAGTGAGCAGTTCTTC
clone size: NA
J gene: TRBJ2-1
V gene: TRBV20-1
D gene: TRBD2

CDR3 protein: CSADLAGLPHSYNEQFF
CDR3 DNA: TGCAGTGCAGATCTAGCGGGTCTCCCCCACTCCTACAATGAGCAGTTCTTC
clone size: NA
J gene: TRBJ2-1
V gene: TRBV20-1
D gene: TRBD2

CDR3 protein: CASSSRDSAFMNTEAFF
CDR3 DNA: TGTGCCAGCAGTTCCCGGGACAGCGCTTTCATGAACACTGAAGCTTTCTTT
clone size: NA
J gene: TRBJ1-1
V gene: TRBV12-3/TRBV12-4
D gene: TRBD1

CDR3 protein: CASTDSHTEAFF
CDR3 DNA: TGTGCCAGCACCGACAGTCACACTGAAGCTTTCTTT
clone size: NA
J gene: TRBJ1-1
V gene: TRBV28
D gene: NA

CDR3 protein: CASSDRDSDNSPLHF
CDR3 DNA: TGTGCCAGTAGTGACCGGGACTCGGATAATTCACCCCTCCACTTT
clone size: NA
J gene: TRBJ1-6
V gene: TRBV19
D gene: NA

CDR3 protein: CASSLRGQRGTF
CDR3 DNA: TGTGCCAGCAGCTTAAGAGGTCAACGCGGGACCTTC
clone size: NA
J gene: TRBJ1-2
V gene: TRBV7-8
D gene: NA

CDR3 protein: CASSLVSQGNTGELFF
CDR3 DNA: TGTGCCAGCAGCTTAGTGTCCCAGGGAAACACCGGGGAGCTGTTTTTT
clone size: NA
J gene: TRBJ2-2
V gene: TRBV7-8
D gene: NA

CDR3 protein: CASSLFPSYTGELFF
CDR3 DNA: TGTGCCAGCAGCTTATTTCCCTCCTACACCGGGGAGCTGTTTTTT
clone size: NA
J gene: TRBJ2-2
V gene: TRBV7-3
D gene: NA

CDR3 protein: CASSVDSPGEQFF
CDR3 DNA: TGTGCCAGCAGCGTAGATTCCCCTGGCGAGCAGTTCTTC
clone size: once
J gene: TRBJ2-1
V gene: TRBV9
D gene: NA

CDR3 protein: CSARLMDRSYNEQFF
CDR3 DNA: TGCAGTGCTAGACTAATGGACCGCTCCTACAATGAGCAGTTCTTC
clone size: NA
J gene: TRBJ2-1
V gene: TRBV20-1
D gene: NA

CDR3 protein: CASSAGQLSNQPQHF
CDR3 DNA: TGTGCCAGCAGCGCCGGACAGTTAAGCAATCAGCCCCAGCATTTT
clone size: NA
J gene: TRBJ1-5
V gene: TRBV5-6
D gene: NA

CDR3 protein: CAWSETGAGYGYTF
CDR3 DNA: TGTGCCTGGAGTGAGACAGGGGCCGGCTATGGCTACACCTTC
clone size: once
J gene: TRBJ1-2
V gene: TRBV30
D gene: TRBD1

CDR3 protein: CASSPGQGQMWEQYF
CDR3 DNA: TGTGCCAGCAGCCCCGGACAGGGCCAGATGTGGGAGCAGTACTTC
clone size: NA
J gene: TRBJ2-7
V gene: TRBV12-3/TRBV12-4
D gene: TRBD1

CDR3 protein: CASSVASGSYEQYF
CDR3 DNA: TGTGCCAGCAGCGTAGCTAGCGGCTCCTACGAGCAGTACTTC
clone size: NA
J gene: TRBJ2-7
V gene: TRBV9
D gene: TRBD2

CDR3 protein: CASSPPGAVINEQFF
CDR3 DNA: TGTGCCAGCAGTCCCCCTGGGGCGGTAATCAATGAGCAGTTCTTC
clone size: NA
J gene: TRBJ2-1
V gene: TRBV12-3/TRBV12-4
D gene: NA

CDR3 protein: CASSYGRVTEAFF
CDR3 DNA: TGTGCCAGCAGTTACGGCAGAGTCACTGAAGCTTTCTTT
clone size: once
J gene: TRBJ1-1
V gene: TRBV6-5
D gene: NA

CDR3 protein: CASSQDASGPSPTNEQFF
CDR3 DNA: TGCGCCAGCAGCCAAGATGCTAGCGGGCCTTCCCCCACCAATGAGCAGTTCTTC
clone size: NA
J gene: TRBJ2-1
V gene: TRBV4-3
D gene: TRBD2

CDR3 protein: CASSPITGDEQFF
CDR3 DNA: TGTGCCAGCAGCCCGATTACAGGGGATGAGCAGTTCTTC
clone size: NA
J gene: TRBJ2-1
V gene: TRBV7-2
D gene: TRBD1

CDR3 protein: CATSPGTGYETQYF
CDR3 DNA: TGTGCCACCTCCCCCGGGACAGGGTACGAGACCCAGTACTTC
clone size: NA
J gene: TRBJ2-5
V gene: TRBV15
D gene: TRBD1

CDR3 protein: CSVEGGTGEPQTQYF
CDR3 DNA: TGCAGCGTTGAAGGAGGAACGGGAGAGCCTCAGACCCAGTACTTC
clone size: NA
J gene: TRBJ2-5
V gene: TRBV29-1
D gene: NA

CDR3 protein: CASSVEEETEAFF
CDR3 DNA: TGTGCCAGCAGCGTAGAAGAAGAGACTGAAGCTTTCTTT
clone size: NA
J gene: TRBJ1-1
V gene: TRBV9
D gene: NA

CDR3 protein: CASSQDWDPRWEKLFF
CDR3 DNA: TGTGCCAGCAGCCAAGATTGGGACCCACGATGGGAAAAACTGTTTTTT
clone size: NA
J gene: TRBJ1-4
V gene: TRBV3-1
D gene: NA

CDR3 protein: CATSDSPTGERYGYTF
CDR3 DNA: TGTGCCACCAGTGATTCCCCGACAGGGGAACGATATGGCTACACCTTC
clone size: NA
J gene: TRBJ1-2
V gene: TRBV24-1
D gene: TRBD1

CDR3 protein: CASGFGTSGTYEQYF
CDR3 DNA: TGTGCTAGTGGTTTCGGGACTAGCGGTACCTACGAGCAGTACTTC
clone size: NA
J gene: TRBJ2-7
V gene: TRBV12-5
D gene: TRBD2

CDR3 protein: CASSSDGGAQETQYF
CDR3 DNA: TGTGCCAGCAGTTCCGACGGGGGGGCCCAAGAGACCCAGTACTTC
clone size: NA
J gene: TRBJ2-5
V gene: TRBV12-3/TRBV12-4
D gene: TRBD2

CDR3 protein: CASRSLNPVNYGYTF
CDR3 DNA: TGTGCCAGTAGATCCCTGAACCCTGTTAACTATGGCTACACCTTC
clone size: once
J gene: TRBJ1-2
V gene: TRBV19
D gene: NA